Listed here is a single TCR beta chain. What it binds is unknown. This sample is drawn from a study of Ad26.COV2.S vaccination and SARS-CoV-2 variants. Study in general: Once or twice, 56 days apart, Ad26.COV2.S was delivered intramuscularly.

Treatment meaning: about 20 received Ad26.COV2.S at low or high dose, single or two shots; five or six received placebo; per-sample allocation not given. Sampling occurred on day 63 after the first vaccine or placebo injection. Expression of Wuhan-strain SARS-CoV-2 spike came from the Ad26 vector that formed the vaccine. Germline CDR1 is SEHNR and CDR2 is FQNEAQ (reference sequence). Trimming stripped 7 bases from V and 1 base from J, with 16 bases between. This CDR3 spans 15 amino acids. TCRdb's copy holds only in-frame clones and misses some; the assay was immunoSEQ multiplex PCR. The sample shows 360,000 or so clones, more than 75% of them seen only once. Study-level points and caveats: Total T cell responses may have been underestimated by the TCR breadth and depth analyses.

The sample in question was peripheral blood, obtained in a trial of Ad26.COV2.S vaccine versus placebo. This clonotype originated in a person between 18 and 65 years old who received the Ad26.COV2.S COVID-19 vaccine or a placebo. This rearrangement joins TRBV7-9 to TRBJ1-1, with a possible D match to TRBD1 (6 bases). CDR3 in amino acids: CASTPAGAENTEAFF. The CDR3 coding sequence is TGTGCCAGCACCCCGGCGGGGGCCGAGAACACTGAAGCTTTCTTT. The full variable domain, rest sourced from reference TRBV7-9 and TRBJ1-1, is DTGVSQNPRHKITKRGQNVTFRCDPISEHNRLYWYRQTLGQGPEFLTYFQNEAQLEKSRLLSDRFSAERPKGSFSTLEIQRTEQGDSAMYLCASTPAGAENTEAFFGQGTRLTVV.